One and the same sample provided the 28 T cell receptor beta chains below, sequenced in a study of T cell repertoires in cytomegalovirus infection. TCRdb reprocessed the reads via MiXCR and lists one record per CDR3 protein. Found here are around 750,000 distinct CDR3 sequences, about 30% of them singletons; the top ten hold around an eighth. Their specific antigens are unknown. The input for sequencing was cultured CD8+ T cells from PBMCs, taken from culture after CMV antigen stimulation. The receptors stem from a human donor in good health (CMV status not recorded). Some clones in this sample may be carry-over from other donors' samples.

This clonotype was observed a handful of times. The chain links TRBV7-8 to TRBJ1-1; 7 bases fit TRBD1. V shed 4 bases, J shed 0 bases, and the junction held 11 bases outside the gene matches. CDR1 and CDR2 from the germline V gene are SGHVS and FQNEAQ. This CDR3 has 17 residues. The CDR3 coding sequence is TGTGCCAGCAGCTGGTGGGAGACAGGGCCCATGAACACTGAAGCTTTCTTT. This encodes CASSWWETGPMNTEAFF.

In this sample, this clonotype turned up many times. The V and J genes are TRBV7-6 and TRBJ2-7, with 7 bases lining up with TRBD1. The ends lost 5 bases at V and 1 base at J; junction bases unmatched: 5. This CDR3 is 14 amino acids long. Germline values: CDR1 SGHVS, CDR2 FNYEAQ. The CDR3 nucleotides are TGTGCCAGCAGCGCTCGACAGGGTTCCTACGAGCAGTACGTC. Translation: CASSARQGSYEQYV.

V gene TRBV10-3 combines with J gene TRBJ1-1, with D maybe TRBD1 (6 bases). CDR3 length equals 15 residues. Germline CDR1 is ENHRY and CDR2 is SYGVKD. The V end lost 0 bases, the J end lost 0 bases, and 8 bases lay between the germline ends. The CDR3 DNA follows: TGTGCCATCAGTGAGTCCCAGGGGATGAACACTGAAGCTTTCTTT. Translation gives CAISESQGMNTEAFF.

The table lists this clonotype with a few counts. The chain combines TRBV19 with TRBJ2-6; tentatively, D is TRBD1 (5 bases). CDR1 LNHDA and CDR2 SQIVND come from the germline V gene (reference sequence). This CDR3 is built from 15 residues. Trimming cost V 1 base and J 4 bases, with 8 bases left between them. This CDR3 reads CASSIAGRGANVLTF. In DNA, the CDR3 is TGTGCCAGTAGTATAGCAGGGCGAGGGGCCAACGTCCTGACTTTC. Supplemented by reference TRBV19 and TRBJ2-6, the full variable domain reads DGGITQSPKYLFRKEGQNVTLSCEQNLNHDAMYWYRQDPGQGLRLIYYSQIVNDFQKGDIAEGYSVSREKKESFPLTVTSAQKNPTAFYLCASSIAGRGANVLTFGAGSRLTVL.

This clonotype was seen a few times. The gene calls are TRBV12-5 and TRBJ1-1, with D perhaps TRBD1 (5 bases). The ends were cut back, 4 bases at V and 5 bases at J, with 14 bases in the middle. CDR3 length equals 14 residues. Germline loops: CDR1 LGHNT, CDR2 FRNRAP. For the CDR3, the DNA is TGTGCTAGTGGTTCGGTGCGGGGGTGGACTGAAGCTTTCTTT. As protein: CASGSVRGWTEAFF.

This clonotype occurred a few times. The CDR3 here is CASRRGTPSYNEQFF. The CDR3 coding sequence is TGTGCCAGCAGGCGAGGGACTCCCTCCTACAATGAGCAGTTCTTC. This chain joins TRBV6-5 and TRBJ2-1, with D possibly being TRBD2 (6 bases). Germline values: CDR1 MNHEY, CDR2 SVGAGI. There are 15 residues in the CDR3. The V end was cut by 6 bases, the J end by 0 bases, with 12 bases between.

The chain is built from TRBV7-6 and TRBJ2-1; D not resolved. Germline CDR1 SGHVS, CDR2 FNYEAQ. The V end was cut by 0 bases, the J end by 10 bases, with 10 bases between. The CDR3 is 13 residues long. The CDR3 nucleotides read TGTGCCAGCAGCTTAGCCCTACGACGGGAGCAGTTCTTC. Its translation: CASSLALRREQFF.

Points on this clonotype: The junction shows a germline mismatch at one end, possibly a read error. CDR3 in DNA: TGTACCAGCAGCTTATTCGTAGGAGCGGGGGGGCCCAGAGATACGCAGTATTTT. It encodes CTSSLFVGAGGPRDTQYF. J is TRBJ2-3 and V is TRBV11-2; 10 bases map to TRBD2. Germline V gene lookup returns CDR1 SGHAT and CDR2 FQNNGV. This CDR3 region has 18 residues.

The chain has TRBV27 and TRBJ1-6; D gene unclear. This CDR3 is 13 amino acids long. The germline V gene has CDR1 MNHEY and CDR2 SMNVEV (reference sequence). Between the trimmed V and J ends, which lost 0 bases and 6 bases, there was a span of 3 bases. The CDR3 protein is CASSLSSNSPLHF. In nucleotides, the CDR3 is TGTGCCAGCAGTTTATCTTCTAATTCACCCCTCCACTTT.

The rearrangement links TRBV7-3 to TRBJ2-6; unclear D gene. CDR1 is SGHTA, CDR2 FQGTGA, per germline. V shed 11 bases and J shed 0 bases, with 20 bases lying between them. This CDR3 contains 17 residues. CDR3 DNA sequence: TGTGCCCTACTGCCTCACTTTCTTCGCTCTGGGGCCAACGTCCTGACTTTC. It yields the protein CALLPHFLRSGANVLTF.

The V call is TRBV10-3, the J call TRBJ1-2; 7 bases map to TRBD1. Germline CDR1 ENHRY, CDR2 SYGVKD. V lost 4 bases and J lost 2; bases outside the gene matches: 1. This CDR3 contains 13 residues. In DNA, the CDR3 is TGTGCCATCAGTGTGGGACAGAACTATGGCTACACCTTC. Translated, it gives CAISVGQNYGYTF.

This sequence joins TRBV20-1 and TRBJ2-1; D may correspond to TRBD1 or TRBD2 (7 bases each). Trimming removed 5 bases from V and 3 bases from J, with 14 bases in between. Germline CDR1 reads DFQATT; CDR2 reads SNEGSKA (reference sequence). This CDR3 comprises 14 residues. CDR3 amino acids: CSAQAGGDYNEQFF. The DNA for the CDR3 is TGCAGTGCTCAGGCAGGGGGGGACTACAATGAGCAGTTCTTC.

This clonotype was counted between two and nine times. The chain has TRBV12-5 and TRBJ1-5; possibly TRBD1 for D (6 bases). Per germline, CDR1 LGHNT and CDR2 FRNRAP. This CDR3 is 15 amino acids long. V was shortened by 1 base and J by 6 bases, with 13 bases between the two germline ends. The CDR3 sequence: CASGLATGISQPQHF. The CDR3 nucleotides are TGTGCTAGTGGTTTGGCTACAGGGATTTCTCAGCCCCAGCATTTT.

This clonotype was observed a few times. The J gene is TRBJ2-5, the V gene TRBV20-1; D call uncertain. Germline V CDR1 and CDR2: DFQATT, SNEGSKA (reference sequence). The CDR3 is 14 amino acids. The V and J ends lost 6 bases and 2 bases respectively, with 16 bases between them. The CDR3 loop is CSALFSGLQETQYF. DNA of the CDR3: TGCAGTGCCTTATTTTCTGGGTTACAAGAGACCCAGTACTTC.

This clonotype has ten or more counts. The J gene is TRBJ2-1, the V gene TRBV12-3 or TRBV12-4, with no clear D. Trimming shortened V by 3 bases and J by 3 bases, and 9 bases separated the two germline ends. The CDR3 loop spans 14 amino acids. CDR3 protein: CASSLGRFYNEQFF. For the CDR3, the DNA is TGTGCCAGCAGTTTGGGCAGGTTCTACAATGAGCAGTTCTTC.

The V and J genes are TRBV9 and TRBJ2-4, with D possibly being TRBD1 or TRBD2 (5 bases each). The CDR3 spans 13 residues. CDR1 and CDR2 (germline): SGDLS, YYNGEE. V was shortened by 4 bases and J by 7 bases, with 12 bases between the two germline ends. The CDR3 here is CASSPSGRNIQYF. As DNA, the CDR3 is TGTGCCAGCAGCCCTTCGGGGCGGAACATTCAGTACTTC.

The chain has TRBV6-1 and TRBJ1-4; D is unresolved. The CDR3 runs to 13 residues. Germline loops: CDR1 MNHNS, CDR2 SASEGT. V lost 9 bases, J lost 8 bases, and 16 bases lay in between. CDR3 in amino acids: CASSRVFGEKLFF. As DNA, the CDR3 is TGTGCCAGTTCGCGAGTATTCGGGGAAAAACTGTTTTTT.

This clonotype was picked up many times. J is TRBJ2-7 and V is TRBV6-2 or TRBV6-3; D tentatively reads TRBD1 or TRBD2 (5 bases each). In germline, CDR1 is MNHEY, CDR2 SVGEGT. The CDR3 contains 15 residues. Between the trimmed V and J ends, which lost 2 bases and 1 base, there was a span of 12 bases. CDR3 bases: TGTGCCAGCAGTTACCGGGACCCACTGTCCTACGAGCAGTACTTC. Protein: CASSYRDPLSYEQYF.

This CDR3 reads CASSLNGGGYTEAFF. In DNA form, the CDR3 reads TGTGCCAGCAGCCTAAACGGGGGGGGCTACACTGAAGCTTTCTTT. The chain has TRBV14 and TRBJ1-1; TRBD1 might be the D (6 bases). With 4 bases removed from V and 3 bases from J, the gap between germline ends came to 15 bases. In germline, CDR1 is SGHDN, CDR2 FVKESK. There are 15 residues in the CDR3.

With regard to this clonotype: This may arise from a read error, as a much more abundant clone is one base away. The chain links TRBV7-6 to TRBJ2-2, with D possibly TRBD2 on 6 matching bases. The germline gives CDR1 SGHVS, CDR2 FNYEAQ. The CDR3 covers 16 residues. This chain's CDR3 is CVSSPIKDYYTGELFF. CDR3 bases: TGTGTCAGCAGTCCTATAAAGGACTATTACACCGGGGAGCTGTTTTTT.

This clonotype was counted between two and nine times. The chain employs TRBV7-9 and TRBJ1-1; D gene unclear. Germline V gene lookup returns CDR1 SEHNR and CDR2 FQNEAQ (reference sequence). This CDR3 region has 15 residues. V shed 5 bases and J shed 3 bases, with 16 bases lying between them. Here the CDR3 DNA reads TGTGCCAGCAGCCCGCAGATAGCATTGGACACTGAAGCTTTCTTT. It specifies CASSPQIALDTEAFF.

The J gene is TRBJ1-5, the V gene TRBV27, with a tentative D call TRBD1 (5 bases). CDR1 is MNHEY and CDR2 is SMNVEV in the germline V gene (reference sequence). Trimming removed 6 bases at V and 3 bases at J, with 15 bases between. The CDR3 contains 15 residues. The CDR3 protein is CASRPLGTYNQPQHF. CDR3 nucleotide sequence: TGTGCCAGCAGGCCTCTAGGGACTTACAATCAGCCCCAGCATTTT.

Many counts were recorded for this clonotype. V gene TRBV12-5 combines with J gene TRBJ2-1, with TRBD2 as a possible D gene (5 bases). The CDR3 is 11 amino acids. The germline CDR1 and CDR2 sequences are LGHNT and FRNRAP. CDR3 region: CASGLGNEQFF. The CDR3 DNA reads TGTGCCAGCGGCCTGGGCAATGAGCAGTTCTTC.

This clonotype was seen more than once but under ten times. The chain employs TRBV28 and TRBJ1-3, with TRBD1 identical over 7 bases. Germline assignment: CDR1 MDHEN and CDR2 SYDVKM. V dropped 5 bases and J dropped 7; count of bases not matched to a gene: 8. The CDR3 runs 14 residues. CDR3: CASSPPGQLNTIYF. Here the CDR3 DNA reads TGTGCCAGCAGTCCGCCGGGACAGCTGAACACCATATATTTT.

This clonotype was detected only a few times. This sequence joins TRBV15 and TRBJ1-5, with 9 bases lining up with TRBD1. V was pared by 0 bases and J by 5 bases, with 2 bases of the junction left unmatched. This CDR3 spans 15 amino acids. Germline values: CDR1 LNHNV, CDR2 YYDKDF (reference sequence). CDR3 amino acids: CATSRDGQGHQPQHF. The CDR3 DNA sequence: TGTGCCACCAGCAGAGATGGACAGGGGCATCAGCCCCAGCATTTT.

This sequence joins TRBV6-5 and TRBJ2-3; D is undetermined. Germline assignment: CDR1 MNHEY and CDR2 SVGAGI. V lost 1 base and J lost 2, with 10 bases in between. CDR3 length: 15 amino acids. This chain's CDR3 is CASSYYGLNTDTQYF. Here the CDR3 DNA reads TGTGCCAGCAGTTACTACGGGCTGAACACAGATACGCAGTATTTT.

This clonotype was detected a few times. This rearrangement joins TRBV19 to TRBJ1-6; maybe TRBD1 (6 bases). This CDR3 comprises 15 residues. V shed 3 bases and J shed 8 bases, with 14 bases lying between them. Germline V CDR1 and CDR2: LNHDA, SQIVND (reference sequence). This chain's CDR3 is CASSIFRGFDSPLHF. CDR3 nucleotides: TGTGCCAGTAGTATTTTCAGGGGATTCGATTCACCCCTCCACTTT.

This clonotype turned up a few times. The J gene is TRBJ1-2, the V gene TRBV6-2 or TRBV6-3, with 9 nucleotides matching TRBD1. The CDR3 spans 14 residues. V lost 2 bases, J lost 6 bases, and 4 bases stayed unmatched. Germline V CDR1 and CDR2: MNHEY, SVGEGT. In DNA, the CDR3 is TGTGCCAGCAGTTACCGCGGGACAGGGAATGGCTACACCTTC. Its translation is CASSYRGTGNGYTF.